Listed below are T cell receptor beta chains from one sample, sequenced in a study of radiation and T cells in renal cell carcinoma. TCRdb keeps only in-frame clones here, not all; method: immunoSEQ multiplex PCR. The sample lists some 130,000 clones, 75% to 90% occurring once. The sample in question was blood, obtained from a patient whose treatment included radiotherapy and nephrectomy. These receptors all come from a woman aged 55 to 70 with renal cell carcinoma. The CDR3 runs from the conserved cysteine through the conserved F or W. Size is stated for part of the rows, as once, few or many counts, or as a class when the clone is expanded.

clone_size | j_call | v_call | cdr3_aa
. | TRBJ1-1 | TRBV7-9 | CASSNVVGANTEAFF
. | TRBJ1-3 | TRBV7-9 | CASSLGGWDLTSGNTIYF
once | TRBJ2-7 | TRBV5-4 | CASSPYSYSYEQYF
. | TRBJ1-1 | TRBV5-1 | CASQGLGDTEAFF
. | TRBJ1-1 | TRBV28 | CASSSSGADTEAFF
. | TRBJ2-3 | TRBV7-2 | CASSLGLAGGADTQYF
. | TRBJ1-1 | TRBV15 | CATSVPLAGGTEAFF
. | TRBJ2-2 | TRBV7-9 | CASSRGQGGGTGELFF
. | TRBJ2-2 | TRBV2 | CASSELRATGELFF
. | TRBJ2-5 | TRBV27 | CASSSRIQETQYF
. | TRBJ1-2 | TRBV5-1 | CASSLGSTLYGYTF
. | TRBJ1-4 | TRBV19 | CASSSTGDRNEKLFF
once | TRBJ1-2 | TRBV6-1 | CASSEFGQRSNYGYTF
. | TRBJ2-3 | TRBV7-2 | CASSLAGGGAGLMDTQYF
. | TRBJ1-4 | TRBV5-6 | CASSLQGFHEKLFF
. | TRBJ2-7 | TRBV19 | CASSIRGDEQYF
. | TRBJ2-7 | TRBV19 | CASSIGTSGGPESYEQYF
. | TRBJ1-1 | TRBV5-4 | CASSLAVGNTEAFF
. | TRBJ2-2 | TRBV9 | CASSGQGLNTGELFF
few | TRBJ1-1 | TRBV7-9 | CASSFYEGLGNTEAFF
. | TRBJ2-1 | TRBV5-4 | CASSFQLAGNNEQFF
. | TRBJ2-2 | TRBV14 | CASQRGPNTGELFF
. | TRBJ2-1 | TRBV5-1 | CASSLGLAVVDEQFF
few | TRBJ1-3 | TRBV15 | CATSRVRGPTIYF
once | TRBJ1-2 | TRBV9 | CASSPRQGAEDGYTF
. | TRBJ1-1 | TRBV27 | CASSYLGGRNTEAFF
. | TRBJ1-4 | TRBV25-1 | CASRDRGEEEKLFF
few | TRBJ1-6 | TRBV28 | CASSLRGGYNSPLHF
. | TRBJ1-1 | TRBV5-5 | CASSPQPVRGSTEAFF
. | TRBJ1-4 | TRBV14 | CASSEGGGVGKLFF
. | TRBJ2-7 | TRBV5-5 | CASSFGTGTSEQYF
. | TRBJ2-4 | TRBV9 | CASSSDRAKSIQYF
. | TRBJ2-7 | TRBV11-2 | CASRHDRYEQYF
. | TRBJ2-2 | TRBV6-5 | CASSYSSSRGTGELFF
. | TRBJ2-2 | TRBV9 | CASSRPGQGGTGELFF
. | TRBJ2-7 | TRBV15 | CATSRVLGQGNEQYF
. | TRBJ2-7 | TRBV5-8 | CASTIRDRGRREQYF
. | TRBJ1-1 | TRBV29-1 | CSAPKFEAGGTEAFF
once | TRBJ1-4 | TRBV2 | CASTWGAENEKLFF
. | TRBJ2-1 | TRBV19 | CASSPGTYNEQFF
. | TRBJ1-5 | TRBV19 | CASSMNEGLHSNQPQHF
. | TRBJ2-5 | TRBV7-9 | CASSLRGFKETQYF
once | TRBJ1-3 | TRBV9 | CASSVEPFSSGNTIYF
few | TRBJ2-2 | TRBV27 | CASSLTSWGVAGELFF
. | TRBJ1-1 | TRBV6-5 | CASSRGLGGGTEAFF
. | TRBJ2-3 | TRBV18 | CASFNTGLAGDTQYF
few | TRBJ1-3 | TRBV7-9 | CASSPGGQGPNSGNTIYF
. | TRBJ2-1 | TRBV9 | CASSTGLPLNGQFF
. | TRBJ2-7 | TRBV14 | CASSPPRGGYEQYF
. | TRBJ2-5 | TRBV6-4 | CASSDSNRPVQETQYF
. | TRBJ2-5 | TRBV9 | CASSVALGTGQETQYF